These 15 T cell receptor beta chains originate from one sample sequenced in a study of T cells in Graves' hyperthyroidism and ophthalmopathy. There were TCR beta CDR3 regions amplified from RNA transcripts. The HTBI primer set was used in a first-round RT-PCR of the TCR CDR3. TCRdb analysed the multiplex PCR reads with MiXCR anew, one entry per CDR3 protein. The sample records about 640,000 distinct CDR3 sequences, over 40% being singletons. What was sequenced was peripheral blood or thyroid tissue (not recorded which). Receptors were obtained from an adult man with Graves' disease, either hyperthyroidism or ophthalmopathy (not recorded which).

This clonotype was detected a few times. The germline gene is not matched at one end of the junction; a read error may be the cause. The chain couples TRBV7-9 to TRBJ1-2, with no clear D. Looked up from germline, CDR1 is SEHNR and CDR2 is FQNEAQ (reference sequence). The CDR3 runs 14 residues. In nucleotides, the CDR3 is TGCGCCAGCAGCCAAGTTGGGCTCCTCTATGGCTACACCTTC. It codes for CASSQVGLLYGYTF.

This clonotype turned up a few times. V usage is TRBV2 and J usage is TRBJ2-2, with D tentatively TRBD2 (6 bases). Germline CDR1 is SNHLY and CDR2 is FYNNEI. V lost 8 bases and J lost 7, with 17 bases in between. This CDR3 contains 14 residues. This chain's CDR3 is CASGNGGPNGELFF. CDR3 sequence (DNA): TGTGCCAGCGGAAACGGAGGGCCTAACGGGGAGCTGTTTTTT.

The chain joins TRBV12-5 to TRBJ2-7; TRBD1 matches at 9 bases. The CDR3 covers 15 residues. CDR1 LGHNT and CDR2 FRNRAP come from the germline V gene. With V trimmed by 1 base and J by 3 bases, 4 bases remained unmatched. This chain's CDR3 is CASGLGDRVVYEQYF. DNA for the CDR3: TGTGCTAGTGGTTTGGGGGACAGGGTTGTCTACGAGCAGTACTTC.

V and J are TRBV7-2 and TRBJ1-2; D unclear. The CDR3 has 15 residues. The V gene lost 5 bases and the J gene lost 7 bases, with 20 bases spanning the gap. CDR1 is SGHTA and CDR2 is FQGNSA in the germline V gene. The CDR3 DNA sequence: TGTGCCAGCAGCCAAGATCTACGGACGGTAATTGGCTACACCTTC. Amino acids: CASSQDLRTVIGYTF.

The table lists this clonotype with many counts. At one of its ends the junction is not consistent with the germline gene, which may arise from a read error. The rearrangement uses TRBV7-7 and TRBJ2-5; 7 bases line up with TRBD1. The CDR3 spans 13 residues. The V gene's germline CDR1 is SSHAT and CDR2 FNYEAQ (reference sequence). This CDR3 is CASSVGTEETQYF. As DNA, the CDR3 is TGTGCTAGCAGCGTTGGGACAGAAGAGACCCAGTACTTC.

CDR3 protein: CASSYGGGYTF. The CDR3, as DNA: TGTGCCAGCAGTTACGGGGGTGGCTACACCTTC. This chain uses TRBV6-5 with TRBJ1-2, with D maybe TRBD1 (5 bases). The germline V gene has CDR1 MNHEY and CDR2 SVGAGI. The CDR3 covers 11 residues. Between the trimmed V and J ends, which lost 2 bases and 7 bases, there was a span of 5 bases.

This clonotype appeared many times. The chain carries TRBV20-1 and TRBJ1-2; D uncertain. Looked up from germline, CDR1 is DFQATT and CDR2 is SNEGSKA (reference sequence). V was clipped by 1 base and J by 8 bases, with 11 bases between them. There are 12 residues in the CDR3. The CDR3 loop reads CSARVGGIGYTF. The CDR3, as DNA: TGCAGTGCTAGAGTGGGAGGGATCGGCTACACCTTC.

The chain links TRBV20-1 to TRBJ2-3; no clear D gene. The CDR3 length is 13 residues. Germline-derived CDR1 and CDR2 are DFQATT and SNEGSKA (reference sequence). Deletions cut 1 base from V and 3 bases from J, with 8 bases between. The CDR3 spells CSARVDQTDTQYF. DNA of the CDR3: TGCAGTGCTAGAGTTGACCAGACAGATACGCAGTATTTT.

Regarding this clonotype: One base away lies a much larger clone, so this may be a sequencing read error. The chain carries TRBV5-6 and TRBJ1-1, with D possibly TRBD1 on 5 matching bases. Germline loops: CDR1 SGHDT, CDR2 YYEEEE. This CDR3 has 15 residues. The CDR3 here is CVSSLLTGANTEAFF. In DNA, the CDR3 is TGTGTCAGCAGCTTGCTCACAGGAGCGAACACTGAAGCTTTCTTT.

This clonotype was observed at least ten times. The gene calls are TRBV9 and TRBJ1-2, with D unresolved. Germline values: CDR1 SGDLS, CDR2 YYNGEE. The length of the CDR3 is 13 residues. The V and J ends lost 3 bases and 7 bases respectively, with 13 bases between them. CDR3 sequence reads: CASSARGSGGYTF. The CDR3 region has the DNA TGTGCCAGCAGCGCCCGGGGTTCTGGTGGCTACACCTTC. Together with reference TRBV9 and TRBJ1-2, the CDR3 gives the full variable domain: DSGVTQTPKHLITATGQRVTLRCSPRSGDLSVYWYQQSLDQGLQFLIQYYNGEERAKGNILERFSAQQFPDLHSELNLSSLELGDSALYFCASSARGSGGYTFGSGTRLTVV.

This clonotype turned up a few times. The chain carries TRBV15 and TRBJ2-7; D is unresolved. CDR1 is LNHNV and CDR2 is YYDKDF in the germline V gene (reference sequence). The CDR3 contains 9 residues. V lost 9 bases, J lost 2 bases, and 2 bases lay in between. This CDR3 is CATAYEQYF. The CDR3 DNA reads as TGTGCCACTGCCTACGAGCAGTACTTC.

The chain has TRBV20-1 and TRBJ1-4, with a tentative D call TRBD1 (6 bases). The CDR3 totals 18 residues. The germline gives CDR1 DFQATT, CDR2 SNEGSKA (reference sequence). Between the trimmed V and J ends, which lost 6 bases and 0 bases, there was a span of 23 bases. CDR3 loop: CSASTTGSTLPTNEKLFF. CDR3 sequence (DNA): TGCAGTGCGTCGACCACAGGGTCCACGTTACCAACTAATGAAAAACTGTTTTTT.

This clonotype came up a few times. V is TRBV5-8 and J is TRBJ1-1; TRBD1 matches at 12 bases. CDR1 SGHTS and CDR2 YDEGEE come from the germline V gene. V was pared by 4 bases and J by 6 bases, with 4 bases of the junction left unmatched. CDR3 length equals 14 residues. CDR3 coding DNA: TGTGCCAGCAGCGTGGGACAGGGGGCGGCTGAAGCTTTCTTT. This encodes CASSVGQGAAEAFF.

This clonotype was counted between two and nine times. This chain uses TRBV6-6 with TRBJ2-7, with 7 bases lining up with TRBD1. The CDR3 consists of 15 residues. Per germline, CDR1 MNHNY and CDR2 SVGAGI (reference sequence). V dropped 7 bases and J dropped 3; count of bases not matched to a gene: 12. The CDR3 here is CASTPTGTVGYEQYF. In nucleotides, the CDR3 is TGTGCCAGCACCCCCACCGGGACAGTTGGCTACGAGCAGTACTTC.

This clonotype was seen a handful of times. The rearrangement uses TRBV7-2 and TRBJ1-2, with a possible D match to TRBD1 (5 bases). CDR3 length: 15 residues. The V and J ends lost 5 bases and 0 bases respectively, with 13 bases between them. The germline V gene encodes CDR1 SGHTA and CDR2 FQGNSA. The CDR3 region is CASSPSGSPNYGYTF. CDR3 in DNA: TGTGCCAGCAGCCCCTCAGGGAGTCCTAACTATGGCTACACCTTC.